These 18 T cell receptor beta chains were all obtained from the same sample, sequenced in a study of naive and memory T cell subsets. Two oligonucleotides, mixed equimolar, formed the beta constant-region primer covering TRBC1 and TRBC2. The ligated cDNA underwent four PCR rounds using SP2 and nested alpha and beta constant-region primers. From the UMI-ligation and nested PCR reads, TCRdb called clonotypes with MiXCR, one entry per CDR3 protein. The table has around 110,000 distinct CDR3 sequences, 36% seen once; the top ten hold approximately 0.87%. Sample: central memory CD4+ T cells from blood. The receptors come from a human donor in good health.

Ten or more counts support this clonotype. The chain links TRBV6-6 to TRBJ1-1; D call uncertain. The CDR3 totals 13 residues. The V gene's germline CDR1 is MNHNY and CDR2 SVGAGI (reference sequence). Trimming pared 6 bases from V and 1 base from J, leaving 9 bases between. CDR3 in amino acids: CASSFDSNTEAFF. CDR3 nucleotide sequence: TGTGCCAGCAGCTTCGACTCGAACACTGAAGCTTTCTTT.

This chain joins TRBV9 and TRBJ2-3; D may be TRBD2 (5 bases). The CDR3 covers 16 residues. V dropped 4 bases and J dropped 2 bases, with 17 bases sitting between them. Germline V gives CDR1 SGDLS, CDR2 YYNGEE. Here the CDR3 reads CASSHGSALYTDTQYF. CDR3 in DNA: TGTGCCAGCAGCCATGGTAGCGCCTTATACACAGATACGCAGTATTTT.

This rearrangement joins TRBV28 to TRBJ2-1; no definite D call. V was shortened by 4 bases and J by 14 bases, with 12 bases between the two germline ends. CDR3 length equals 11 residues. Germline V gene data show CDR1 as MDHEN and CDR2 as SYDVKM. DNA for the CDR3: TGTGCCAGCAGTTCCGGTCGTCTTGAGTTCTTC. Translation: CASSSGRLEFF.

CDR3 sequence reads: CASSLPSGSGEQYF. The CDR3 region has the DNA TGTGCCAGCAGCTTGCCTAGCGGGTCCGGCGAGCAGTACTTC. The chain is built from TRBV5-5 and TRBJ2-7, with 8 positions matching TRBD2. Germline V gives CDR1 SGHKS, CDR2 YYEKEE (reference sequence). This CDR3 comprises 14 residues. Losses at the gene ends were 1 base for V and 6 bases for J; bases not matched to a gene: 6.

This clonotype showed up many times. The chain uses TRBV2 and TRBJ2-4; D is unclear. This CDR3 contains 11 residues. The germline V gene encodes CDR1 SNHLY and CDR2 FYNNEI. The V gene lost 0 bases and the J gene lost 15 bases, with 9 bases spanning the gap. Here the CDR3 reads CASSEALLRYF. CDR3 coding DNA: TGTGCCAGCAGTGAAGCGCTGCTTCGGTACTTC.

This clonotype was counted many times. The rearrangement uses TRBV20-1 and TRBJ2-1, with 7 bases fitting TRBD1. CDR1 is DFQATT and CDR2 is SNEGSKA in the germline V gene (reference sequence). This CDR3 has 20 amino acids. Unmatched junction bases numbered 17, after V lost 0 bases and J lost 0 bases. The CDR3 spells CSARDFQGQARFSSYNEQFF. Here the CDR3 DNA reads TGCAGTGCTAGAGATTTTCAAGGACAGGCCAGGTTTAGCTCCTACAATGAGCAGTTCTTC.

A few counts support this clonotype. V gene TRBV6-2 or TRBV6-3 combines with J gene TRBJ2-1; either TRBD1 or TRBD2 may fit D (6 bases each). Germline lookup yields CDR1 MNHEY and CDR2 SVGEGT. Trimming pared 6 bases from V and 2 bases from J, leaving 17 bases between. The CDR3 is made up of 16 amino acids. CDR3 sequence reads: CASRHTGTLAYNEQFF. CDR3 sequence (DNA): TGTGCCAGCAGACATACAGGGACTCTCGCCTACAATGAGCAGTTCTTC.

V and J are TRBV27 and TRBJ2-6; D gene uncertain. There are 15 residues in the CDR3. The germline V gene encodes CDR1 MNHEY and CDR2 SMNVEV (reference sequence). Trimming took off 4 bases at V and 0 bases at J, with 7 bases between the two ends. This CDR3 is CASSSPFSGANVLTF. Written as DNA, the CDR3 is TGTGCCAGCAGTTCCCCCTTCTCTGGGGCCAACGTCCTGACTTTC. Filled out from reference TRBV27 and TRBJ2-6, the complete variable domain reads EAQVTQNPRYLITVTGKKLTVTCSQNMNHEYMSWYRQDPGLGLRQIYYSMNVEVTDKGDVPEGYKVSRKEKRNFPLILESPSPNQTSLYFCASSSPFSGANVLTFGAGSRLTVL.

The chain is built from TRBV10-3 and TRBJ2-5, with D unclear. Germline CDR1 ENHRY, CDR2 SYGVKD. Trimming removed 6 bases from V and 1 base from J, with 9 bases in between. The CDR3 sequence is 13 residues long. The CDR3 loop reads CAIRGPSQETQYF. CDR3 sequence (DNA): TGTGCCATCAGAGGACCCTCCCAAGAGACCCAGTACTTC.

This rearrangement joins TRBV28 to TRBJ2-7, with D perhaps given as TRBD1 or TRBD2 (5 bases each). Germline V gene lookup returns CDR1 MDHEN and CDR2 SYDVKM. Trimming took 6 bases from V and 3 from J, leaving 15 bases between them. The CDR3 is 14 residues long. CDR3 region: CASSGTGPSYEQYF. CDR3 in DNA: TGTGCCAGCAGCGGGACGGGGCCAAGCTACGAGCAGTACTTC. The variable domain in full, with the rest retrieved from reference TRBV28 and TRBJ2-7, is DVKVTQSSRYLVKRTGEKVFLECVQDMDHENMFWYRQDPGLGLRLIYFSYDVKMKEKGDIPEGYSVSREKKERFSLILESASTNQTSMYLCASSGTGPSYEQYFGPGTRLTVT.

The chain combines TRBV20-1 with TRBJ1-5, with unresolved D. This CDR3 region has 15 residues. Germline V gives CDR1 DFQATT, CDR2 SNEGSKA (reference sequence). Trimming left V 1 base short and J 3 bases short, with 13 bases between. Here the CDR3 DNA reads TGCAGTGCTAGAGGTGCAGGAGCCGACAATCAGCCCCAGCATTTT. Translated, it gives CSARGAGADNQPQHF.

V and J are TRBV28 and TRBJ2-1; perhaps D is TRBD1 or TRBD2 (5 bases each). Germline V gene sequence: CDR1 MDHEN, CDR2 SYDVKM. The length of the CDR3 is 16 residues. Trimming cost V 0 bases and J 9 bases, with 18 bases left between them. For the CDR3, the DNA is TGTGCCAGCAGTTTATGGTCCGGGACCAAAAGGCTTGAGCAGTTCTTC. This sequence encodes CASSLWSGTKRLEQFF.

The table lists this clonotype with a few counts. The chain combines TRBV27 with TRBJ1-5; 7 bases agree with TRBD1. The CDR3 covers 13 residues. The V and J ends lost 10 bases and 4 bases, in that order; junction bases with no gene match: 7. Looked up from germline, CDR1 is MNHEY and CDR2 is SMNVEV (reference sequence). CDR3 sequence (DNA): TGTGCCAACGTACAGGGGAGGAATCAGCCCCAGCATTTT. Translation gives CANVQGRNQPQHF.

The V and J genes are TRBV20-1 and TRBJ1-5, with a weak D call TRBD1 (5 bases). Germline V gene sequence: CDR1 DFQATT, CDR2 SNEGSKA (reference sequence). The length of the CDR3 is 13 residues. The V gene lost 3 bases and the J gene lost 3 bases, with 9 bases spanning the gap. CDR3 in DNA: TGCAGTGCTAGTAAAGGGGACAATCAGCCCCAGCATTTT. It is translated as CSASKGDNQPQHF.

This clonotype was counted a few times. This rearrangement joins TRBV20-1 to TRBJ2-5, with TRBD2 as a possible D gene (6 bases). This CDR3 is 13 amino acids long. V lost 1 base and J 4 bases, leaving 10 bases between the germline ends. Germline V gene lookup returns CDR1 DFQATT and CDR2 SNEGSKA (reference sequence). For the CDR3, the DNA is TGCAGTGCTAGAGTGGGGGGTTTAGAGACCCAGTACTTC. Translating gives CSARVGGLETQYF.

This clonotype was found a few times. The chain uses TRBV6-5 and TRBJ2-6, with D perhaps matching TRBD1 (5 bases). In germline, CDR1 is MNHEY, CDR2 SVGAGI. The V gene lost 5 bases and the J gene lost 4 bases, with 9 bases spanning the gap. The CDR3 contains 14 residues. This chain's CDR3 is CASSQGSGANVLTF. The CDR3 nucleotides read TGTGCCAGCAGTCAGGGTTCGGGGGCCAACGTCCTGACTTTC.

This chain connects TRBV11-2 to TRBJ2-7; D perhaps matches TRBD1 (6 bases). The CDR3 has 14 amino acids. Germline V CDR1 and CDR2: SGHAT, FQNNGV. V was cut by 5 bases and J by 6 bases, with 17 bases left in between. This CDR3 reads CASSATGFLAEQYF. The CDR3 bases are TGTGCCAGCAGCGCAACAGGGTTTTTGGCCGAGCAGTACTTC.

The sample holds a few counts of this clonotype. The chain links TRBV20-1 to TRBJ1-2; 8 positions agree with TRBD1. CDR3 length: 12 residues. V shed 6 bases, J shed 4 bases, and the junction held 4 bases outside the gene matches. The V gene's germline CDR1 is DFQATT and CDR2 SNEGSKA (reference sequence). The CDR3 loop is CSAKDRGYGYTF. The CDR3 nucleotides are TGCAGTGCGAAAGACAGGGGCTATGGCTACACCTTC.